Listed below are T cell receptor beta chains from one sample, sequenced in a study of blood T cells in healthy people across ages. MiXCR was run by TCRdb on the 5' RACE reads, yielding one entry per CDR3 protein. Of 700,000 or so distinct CDR3 sequences in the sample, around 38% are singletons; the top ten hold approximately 29%. The sample taken for sequencing was blood. The receptor source for this set is an older man in good health. The CDR3 runs from the conserved cysteine through the conserved F or W. A D gene is named only where the DNA matches it firmly. Not all rows give a size; the values are once, few, many and, for expanded clones, a class.

TRBV2	NA	15	TRBD2	TRBJ2-3	CASSDVAGRTDTQYF	TGTGCCAGCAGTGACGTAGCGGGACGCACAGATACGCAGTATTTT
TRBV29-1	NA	12	NA	TRBJ1-2	CSVDGLGYGYTF	TGCAGCGTTGACGGCCTAGGGTATGGCTACACCTTC
TRBV3-1	many	11	NA	TRBJ1-2	CASSQETGYTF	TGTGCCAGCAGCCAAGAAACTGGCTACACCTTC
TRBV20-1	many	17	TRBD2	TRBJ2-1	CSATPPTSGGLYNEQFF	TGCAGTGCTACGCCGCCGACTAGCGGGGGTCTCTACAATGAGCAGTTCTTC
TRBV30	NA	11	NA	TRBJ1-1	CVLGENTEAFF	TGTGTCCTGGGAGAGAACACTGAAGCTTTCTTT
TRBV12-3/TRBV12-4	many	16	TRBD1	TRBJ1-2	CASSSSGTGANGGYTF	TGTGCCAGCAGTTCATCCGGGACAGGGGCAAATGGTGGCTACACCTTC
TRBV28	few	15	NA	TRBJ1-6	CASSLWGGRASPLHF	TGTGCCAGCAGTTTATGGGGGGGTCGGGCTTCACCCCTCCACTTT
TRBV27	NA	12	NA	TRBJ1-6	CASSSMGATLHF	TGTGCCAGCAGTTCGATGGGGGCCACCCTCCACTTT
TRBV28	NA	14	TRBD1	TRBJ1-1	CASSLSAGGTEAFF	TGTGCCAGCAGTTTATCTGCAGGGGGCACTGAAGCTTTCTTT
TRBV11-2	NA	14	NA	TRBJ2-1	CASNSRQNFNEQFF	TGTGCCAGCAACTCAAGACAGAATTTCAATGAGCAGTTCTTC
TRBV15	many	16	NA	TRBJ1-2	CATSRDTRTGNYGYTF	TGTGCCACCAGCAGAGATACCCGGACTGGGAACTATGGCTACACCTTC
TRBV30	few	20	NA	TRBJ1-1	CAWSEPLGGVGVGMNTEAFF	TGTGCCTGGAGTGAACCCCTTGGGGGGGTCGGTGTCGGGATGAACACTGAAGCTTTCTTT
TRBV6-2/TRBV6-3	NA	16	TRBD1	TRBJ2-5	CASSQVDRGTGETQYF	TGTGCCAGCAGCCAAGTGGACAGGGGGACGGGGGAGACCCAGTACTTC
TRBV6-1	NA	15	TRBD1	TRBJ2-3	CASSEPNRGPDTQYF	TGTGCCAGCAGTGAACCGAACAGGGGACCAGATACGCAGTATTTT
TRBV12-3/TRBV12-4	few	13	NA	TRBJ2-4	CASSLAQDGKQYF	TGTGCCAGCAGCTTAGCGCAGGACGGGAAACAGTACTTC
TRBV6-2/TRBV6-3	many	15	NA	TRBJ2-1	CASSANRVSYNEQFF	TGTGCCAGCAGTGCTAACAGGGTTTCCTACAATGAGCAGTTCTTC
TRBV29-1	many	13	TRBD2	TRBJ2-7	CSVEVGTSNEQYF	TGCAGCGTTGAGGTCGGGACTAGTAACGAGCAGTACTTC
TRBV9	once	14	TRBD1	TRBJ2-7	CTSSVGDRGYEQYF	TGTACCAGCAGCGTAGGGGACAGGGGCTACGAGCAGTACTTC
TRBV15	NA	15	NA	TRBJ2-7	CATSRVGGVNYEQYF	TGTGCCACCAGCAGAGTTGGTGGCGTAAACTACGAGCAGTACTTC
TRBV5-5	NA	15	NA	TRBJ1-2	CASRPDGASNYGYTF	TGTGCCAGCAGACCGGACGGGGCCTCGAACTATGGCTACACCTTC
TRBV5-1	NA	14	NA	TRBJ1-1	CASRPEHKNTEAFF	TGCGCCAGCAGACCCGAACATAAGAACACTGAAGCTTTCTTT
TRBV7-6	few	14	NA	TRBJ1-2	CASSLGGGPRGYTF	TGTGCCAGCAGCTTAGGTGGGGGCCCAAGAGGCTACACCTTC
TRBV6-1	NA	15	NA	TRBJ1-5	CASIVSLGWNQPQHF	TGTGCCAGCATAGTGTCGCTGGGGTGGAATCAGCCCCAGCATTTT
TRBV6-5	NA	15	NA	TRBJ1-1	CASSYEGNLNTEAFF	TGTGCCAGCAGTTACGAGGGCAACCTGAACACTGAAGCTTTCTTT
TRBV12-3/TRBV12-4	few	13	NA	TRBJ2-1	CASSLFADGEQFF	TGTGCCAGCAGTTTATTCGCGGATGGTGAGCAGTTCTTC
TRBV20-1	few	16	NA	TRBJ2-7	CSARDPRGLVPYEQYF	TGCAGTGCTAGAGATCCCCGGGGCTTAGTCCCCTACGAGCAGTACTTC
TRBV7-2	few	13	NA	TRBJ1-1	CASSPRQDVLAFF	TGTGCCAGCAGCCCCCGCCAGGACGTGTTAGCTTTCTTT
TRBV6-4	few	20	NA	TRBJ2-7	CASSREGGRGGLRCPDEQYF	TGTGCCAGCTCCCGTGAGGGGGGCAGGGGCGGTTTGAGGTGCCCTGACGAGCAGTACTTC
TRBV9	NA	15	NA	TRBJ2-3	CASSVGGGSTDTQYF	TGTGCCAGCAGCGTAGGAGGCGGGAGCACAGATACGCAGTATTTT
TRBV29-1	few	13	NA	TRBJ1-2	CSVVWGQGYGYTF	TGCAGCGTTGTCTGGGGGCAGGGCTATGGCTACACCTTC
TRBV9	few	14	TRBD1	TRBJ2-7	CASSVETGYNEQYF	TGTGCCAGCAGCGTCGAGACAGGGTACAATGAGCAGTACTTC
TRBV3-1	few	11	NA	TRBJ2-7	CASSQFDEQYF	TGTGCCAGCAGCCAGTTCGACGAGCAGTACTTC
TRBV20-1	few	21	TRBD2	TRBJ2-1	CRPGGDCLGGVLADSYNEQFF	TGCAGGCCCGGGGGGGACTGCCTTGGCGGGGTTCTAGCGGACTCCTACAATGAGCAGTTCTTC
TRBV5-1	few	15	NA	TRBJ2-7	CASSLVGSSYNEQYF	TGCGCCAGCAGCTTGGTCGGGAGTTCCTACAATGAGCAGTACTTC
TRBV5-5	NA	15	TRBD1	TRBJ1-1	CASSGGGTGGLVAFF	TGTGCCAGCAGCGGCGGTGGGACAGGGGGCCTAGTAGCTTTCTTT
TRBV7-2	once	15	NA	TRBJ2-5	CASSLIQAFQETQYF	TGTGCCAGCAGCTTAATACAGGCTTTCCAAGAGACCCAGTACTTC
TRBV12-3/TRBV12-4	few	15	NA	TRBJ2-1	CASSLGVGPYNEQFF	TGTGCCAGCAGTTTGGGTGTGGGCCCTTACAATGAGCAGTTCTTC
TRBV5-1	many	14	NA	TRBJ2-7	CASSLDRGYDEQYF	TGCGCCAGCAGCTTGGATAGAGGGTACGACGAGCAGTACTTC
TRBV11-2	NA	11	NA	TRBJ2-5	CASSLRPAQYF	TGTGCCAGCAGCTTAAGGCCGGCCCAGTACTTC
TRBV29-1	NA	15	TRBD1	TRBJ2-1	CSVAGDSLGNNEQFF	TGCAGCGTTGCCGGGGACAGTCTTGGGAACAATGAGCAGTTCTTC
TRBV28	NA	16	NA	TRBJ2-3	CASSGGDLLTGDTQYF	TGTGCCAGCAGCGGAGGGGACTTACTCACGGGAGATACGCAGTATTTT
TRBV4-3	NA	13	TRBD1	TRBJ1-1	CASSQQRGQEAFF	TGCGCCAGCAGCCAACAGAGGGGACAGGAAGCTTTCTTT
TRBV5-1	NA	15	NA	TRBJ2-4	CASSFQHRDSKGQYF	TGCGCCAGCAGCTTTCAACATCGGGACTCTAAAGGGCAGTACTTC
TRBV10-2	few	14	NA	TRBJ2-3	CASSGLAPTDTQYF	TGCGCCAGCAGTGGGCTAGCCCCCACAGATACGCAGTATTTT
TRBV4-2	few	16	TRBD2	TRBJ2-5	CASSQTTSGEEKTQYF	TGTGCCAGCAGCCAAACGACTAGCGGGGAGGAAAAGACCCAGTACTTC
TRBV6-2/TRBV6-3	NA	14	NA	TRBJ2-5	CASSSLTYQETQYF	TGTGCCAGCAGTTCGTTGACGTACCAAGAGACCCAGTACTTC
TRBV30	NA	13	NA	TRBJ2-7	CAWSPGAGYEQYF	TGTGCCTGGAGCCCCGGGGCGGGATACGAGCAGTACTTC
TRBV7-2	few	15	TRBD2	TRBJ2-7	CASSLSGAGGYEQYF	TGTGCCAGCAGCTTAAGCGGTGCGGGAGGATACGAGCAGTACTTC
TRBV20-1	NA	14	TRBD1	TRBJ1-6	CSASTGVYNSPLHF	TGCAGTGCCTCGACAGGGGTCTATAATTCACCCCTCCACTTT
TRBV5-1	NA	15	NA	TRBJ2-1	CASSLARASYNEQFF	TGCGCCAGCAGCTTGGCCAGGGCGTCCTACAATGAGCAGTTCTTC
TRBV29-1	few	15	TRBD1	TRBJ2-7	CSVEPRSGTGGEQYF	TGCAGCGTTGAACCTCGAAGTGGGACAGGGGGCGAGCAGTACTTC
TRBV20-1	NA	13	TRBD2	TRBJ2-7	CSVGGSLSYEQYF	TGCAGTGTCGGCGGGAGTCTCTCCTACGAGCAGTACTTC